The 32 T cell receptor beta chains below come from one sample, sequenced in a study of cytomegalovirus exposure and HLA in healthy donors. 13 Jbeta primers and 60 Vbeta primers were used for the PCR. Repertoires were generated with immunoSEQ multiplex PCR, while TCRdb's copy carries only in-frame clones and drops some. The table records 200,000 to 250,000 clones, over 60% of them present only once. The source material was PBMCs. The source is a young man in good health and CMV-seronegative.

This chain links TRBV5-1 with TRBJ2-7, with D maybe TRBD1 (6 bases). Per germline, CDR1 SGHRS and CDR2 YFSETQ. Trimming removed 2 bases at V and 0 bases at J, with 12 bases between. CDR3 length equals 15 residues. CDR3 sequence (DNA): TGCGCCAGCAGCTTAACCGGGACACTCTCCTACGAGCAGTACTTC. Its translation is CASSLTGTLSYEQYF.

The chain carries TRBV18 and TRBJ2-2; 9 bases are shared with TRBD1. This CDR3 has 15 residues. The germline V gene encodes CDR1 KGHSH and CDR2 LQKENI. V lost 2 bases and J lost 5; bases outside the gene matches: 3. The CDR3, as DNA: TGTGCCAGCTCACCAGGGACAGGGTGGACCGGGGAGCTGTTTTTT. It encodes CASSPGTGWTGELFF.

The V call is TRBV2, the J call TRBJ2-7; TRBD1 agrees at 9 bases. The junction had 8 bases not matched to a gene; V was cut back by 9 bases and J by 2 bases. Germline CDR1 reads SNHLY; CDR2 reads FYNNEI. The CDR3 is made up of 14 amino acids. This chain's CDR3 is CASKGTGNAYEQYF. The CDR3 bases are TGTGCCAGTAAAGGGACAGGGAATGCCTACGAGCAGTACTTC.

J is TRBJ2-7 and V is TRBV6-5; 9 nucleotides align to TRBD1. Germline trimming cut 0 bases from V and 5 bases from J; bases unmatched to any gene: 5. The CDR3 extends over 15 amino acids. Germline lookup yields CDR1 MNHEY and CDR2 SVGAGI. CDR3 bases: TGTGCCAGCAGTTACTCGACAACAGGGGGCAACGAGCAGTACTTC. It encodes CASSYSTTGGNEQYF.

The chain combines TRBV5-1 with TRBJ1-4, with 9 bases that match TRBD1. Germline V gene data show CDR1 as SGHRS and CDR2 as YFSETQ. V trimming: 0 bases; J trimming: 8 bases; junction bases outside the gene matches: 8. The CDR3 runs 16 residues. CDR3 DNA: TGCGCCAGCAGCTTGGACAGGGGGCTAATAGGGGAAAAACTGTTTTTT. Translated: CASSLDRGLIGEKLFF.

This clone was detected a few times. The chain recombines TRBV27 with TRBJ2-7; TRBD1 is a possible D gene (5 bases). Trimming removed 2 bases from V and 4 bases from J, with 12 bases in between. Per the germline V gene, CDR1 is MNHEY and CDR2 is SMNVEV (reference sequence). CDR3 size: 14 residues. The CDR3 DNA reads TGTGCCAGCAGTTTACTGCAGGGTTCGTACGAGCAGTACTTC. Translation gives CASSLLQGSYEQYF.

This clone was seen a single time. V is TRBV25-1 and J is TRBJ1-2, with D tentatively TRBD1 (5 bases). The V gene lost 0 bases and the J gene lost 5 bases, with 16 bases spanning the gap. The V gene's germline CDR1 is MGHDK and CDR2 SYGVNS. CDR3 size: 16 residues. CDR3 in DNA: TGTGCCAGCAGTGAATATCCGGGGGGGTCTCTATATGGCTACACCTTC. Protein: CASSEYPGGSLYGYTF.

This clone was observed a few times. The rearrangement joins TRBV21-1 to TRBJ2-5; the table gives TRBD1 as D, unverified against the DNA. TRBV21-1 is listed as a pseudogene. This CDR3 spans 16 amino acids. The CDR3 DNA reads as TGTGCCAGCAGCAAAAAGGGACAGGGTGGGGGAGAGACCCAGTACTTC. This encodes CASSKKGQGGGETQYF.

The V and J genes are TRBV5-1 and TRBJ2-1, with D perhaps TRBD2 (6 bases). The V gene's germline CDR1 is SGHRS and CDR2 YFSETQ. The length of the CDR3 is 16 residues. Trimming removed 0 bases at V and 0 bases at J, with 10 bases between. The CDR3 here is CASSLDRTTSYNEQFF. CDR3 DNA: TGCGCCAGCAGCTTGGATAGGACTACCTCCTACAATGAGCAGTTCTTC. The full variable domain, completed using reference TRBV5-1 and TRBJ2-1, is KAGVTQTPRYLIKTRGQQVTLSCSPISGHRSVSWYQQTPGQGLQFLFEYFSETQRNKGNFPGRFSGRQFSNSRSEMNVSTLELGDSALYLCASSLDRTTSYNEQFFGPGTRLTVL.

CDR3 sequence (DNA): TGTGCCAGTAGTATAGATTTAGGACAGACCTACGAGCAGTACTTC. Translated, it gives CASSIDLGQTYEQYF. J is TRBJ2-7 and V is TRBV19; D perhaps matches TRBD1 (6 bases). Trimming shortened V by 0 bases and J by 2 bases, and 11 bases separated the two germline ends. From germline, CDR1 is LNHDA and CDR2 SQIVND (reference sequence). This CDR3 region has 15 residues.

V usage is TRBV5-1 and J usage is TRBJ1-2, with D possibly matching TRBD1 (5 bases). Trimming removed 0 bases at V and 3 bases at J, with 12 bases between. This CDR3 comprises 15 residues. Per the germline V gene, CDR1 is SGHRS and CDR2 is YFSETQ. The CDR3 DNA reads as TGCGCCAGCAGCTTGGCCCCGGGGGTTGACTATGGCTACACCTTC. Translating it yields CASSLAPGVDYGYTF.

The chain combines TRBV7-9 with TRBJ1-1; a possible D gene is TRBD1 (5 bases). V lost 2 bases and J 4 bases, leaving 8 bases between the germline ends. The CDR3 spans 13 residues. Germline CDR1 SEHNR, CDR2 FQNEAQ (reference sequence). The CDR3 spells CASSLPGPTEAFF. For the CDR3, the DNA is TGTGCCAGCAGCTTACCAGGGCCCACTGAAGCTTTCTTT.

This sequence joins TRBV27 and TRBJ2-3, with 12 bases fitting TRBD2. This CDR3 region has 15 residues. The V gene's germline CDR1 is MNHEY and CDR2 SMNVEV (reference sequence). J was trimmed by 0 bases and V by 5 bases; bases with no gene match: 0. CDR3 sequence reads: CASSGLAGSTDTQYF. CDR3 bases: TGTGCCAGCAGTGGACTAGCGGGGAGCACAGATACGCAGTATTTT.

V gene TRBV28 combines with J gene TRBJ1-2, with 7 bases aligning to TRBD1. The CDR3 contains 15 residues. CDR1 and CDR2 (germline): MDHEN, SYDVKM. V shed 6 bases and J 2 bases; nucleotides not matched to a gene: 9. This CDR3 is CASRATGAVNYGYTF. The CDR3 region has the DNA TGTGCCAGCAGAGCTACAGGGGCCGTGAACTATGGCTACACCTTC.

CDR3: CASSSGTGRNYGYTF. CDR3 in DNA: TGTGCCAGCAGCTCCGGGACAGGCCGAAACTATGGCTACACCTTC. The V and J genes are TRBV28 and TRBJ1-2; TRBD1 matches at 8 bases. The CDR3 contains 15 residues. V lost 6 bases to trimming and J lost 2 bases; unmatched junction nucleotides: 8. Germline V gives CDR1 MDHEN, CDR2 SYDVKM.

This clone showed up just a few times. The V gene is TRBV5-1, the J gene TRBJ1-1; unclear D gene. V gave up 4 bases and J gave up 2 bases, with 3 bases separating them. The CDR3 contains 11 residues. Germline V CDR1 and CDR2: SGHRS, YFSETQ. CDR3 DNA sequence: TGCGCCAGCAGCCTTAACACTGAAGCTTTCTTT. Protein: CASSLNTEAFF.

This clone has just a few counts. This chain uses TRBV21-1 with TRBJ2-5; no DNA check was done on the table's D call, TRBD2. TRBV21-1 is a pseudogene segment. The CDR3 consists of 18 residues. The CDR3 region has the DNA TGTGCCAGCAGCAAAGGTGTGAGAGGGTTGGGCTCTACGGAGACCCAGTACTTC. This encodes CASSKGVRGLGSTETQYF.

This chain uses TRBV10-3 with TRBJ2-3; D is unclear. Germline values: CDR1 ENHRY, CDR2 SYGVKD. The CDR3 length is 13 residues. Trimming cost V 8 bases and J 0 bases, with 9 bases left between them. The CDR3 nucleotides are TGTGCCATCGGGCAGTCTAGCACAGATACGCAGTATTTT. It yields the protein CAIGQSSTDTQYF.

CDR3 loop: CASSLLLPREKLFF. CDR3 nucleotide sequence: TGTGCCAGCAGCTTATTGCTCCCGAGGGAAAAACTGTTTTTT. The chain is built from TRBV7-2 and TRBJ1-4, with D unclear. The CDR3 is 14 amino acids. Germline values: CDR1 SGHTA, CDR2 FQGNSA. The germline V and J ends were trimmed by 2 bases and 8 bases, with 12 bases remaining between them.

J is TRBJ1-5 and V is TRBV5-6; D gene uncertain. V was cut by 4 bases and J by 0 bases, with 8 bases left in between. Looked up from germline, CDR1 is SGHDT and CDR2 is YYEEEE. The CDR3 spans 14 residues. CDR3 sequence: CASSGLYSNQPQHF. The DNA of the CDR3 is TGTGCCAGCAGCGGACTTTATAGCAATCAGCCCCAGCATTTT.

V is TRBV5-1 and J is TRBJ2-1, with D perhaps matching TRBD2 (5 bases). The V gene's germline CDR1 is SGHRS and CDR2 YFSETQ. V dropped 1 base and J dropped 1 base, with 9 bases sitting between them. This CDR3 contains 15 residues. CDR3 residues: CASSLSLASYNEQFF. In nucleotides, the CDR3 is TGCGCCAGCAGCTTGAGTCTAGCTTCCTACAATGAGCAGTTCTTC.

This clone has just a few counts. The rearrangement joins TRBV10-3 to TRBJ1-3, with 7 bases fitting TRBD1. The trim removed 5 bases at V and 0 bases at J, leaving 1 base unmatched. The CDR3 length is 14 residues. Germline V gene data show CDR1 as ENHRY and CDR2 as SYGVKD. CDR3 nucleotide sequence: TGTGCCATCAGTACAGGGGTCTCTGGAAACACCATATATTTT. Residues: CAISTGVSGNTIYF.

V is TRBV6-5 and J is TRBJ2-2; D is possibly TRBD1 (6 bases). The CDR3 is 15 amino acids. The V end was cut by 3 bases, the J end by 2 bases, with 10 bases between. Germline assignment: CDR1 MNHEY and CDR2 SVGAGI. The CDR3, as DNA: TGTGCCAGCAGTTATTCGGGACACAACACCGGGGAGCTGTTTTTT. It translates to CASSYSGHNTGELFF.

This sequence joins TRBV7-9 and TRBJ2-6, with a possible D match to TRBD2 (6 bases). Germline CDR1 reads SEHNR; CDR2 reads FQNEAQ (reference sequence). The CDR3 sequence is 18 residues long. Trimming removed 0 bases from V and 2 bases from J, with 14 bases in between. The CDR3 DNA reads TGTGCCAGCAGCTTAGCGGGGCCGGGACTCGCTGGGGCCAACGTCCTGACTTTC. This translates into CASSLAGPGLAGANVLTF.

There are a few counts of this clone. The gene calls are TRBV18 and TRBJ1-4; D gene ambiguous. The V gene's germline CDR1 is KGHSH and CDR2 LQKENI. Trimming cost V 1 base and J 7 bases, with 10 bases left between them. This CDR3 is 14 amino acids long. In nucleotides, the CDR3 is TGTGCCAGCTCACCACGACTCGAGGGTGAAAAACTGTTTTTT. Its protein product is CASSPRLEGEKLFF.

V and J are TRBV6-4 and TRBJ1-1; D ambiguous. The CDR3 has 13 amino acids. Trimming shortened V by 2 bases and J by 0 bases, and 4 bases separated the two germline ends. CDR1 and CDR2 (germline): MRHNA, SNTAGT. The CDR3 sequence: CASSDELNTEAFF. DNA for the CDR3: TGTGCCAGCAGTGACGAGTTGAACACTGAAGCTTTCTTT.

The chain carries TRBV18 and TRBJ2-7, with TRBD1 matching 9 bases. Germline values: CDR1 KGHSH, CDR2 LQKENI. CDR3 length: 14 amino acids. V was pared by 3 bases and J by 6 bases, with 6 bases of the junction left unmatched. The CDR3 spells CASSPGQGVGEQYF. CDR3 DNA: TGTGCCAGCTCACCGGGACAGGGTGTCGGCGAGCAGTACTTC. Together with reference TRBV18 and TRBJ2-7, the CDR3 gives the full variable domain: NAGVMQNPRHLVRRRGQEARLRCSPMKGHSHVYWYRQLPEEGLKFMVYLQKENIIDESGMPKERFSAEFPKEGPSILRIQQVVRGDSAAYFCASSPGQGVGEQYFGPGTRLTVT.

This chain uses TRBV28 with TRBJ2-5; 9 bases are a match to TRBD1. V gave up 6 bases and J gave up 5 bases; unmatched junction bases: 13. The CDR3 loop spans 16 amino acids. The V gene's germline CDR1 is MDHEN and CDR2 SYDVKM. The DNA for the CDR3 is TGTGCCAGCAGGTCGGGACAGGGATCGGCGGGGGAGACCCAGTACTTC. Translation gives CASRSGQGSAGETQYF. The full variable domain, with the rest looked up from reference TRBV28 and TRBJ2-5, is DVKVTQSSRYLVKRTGEKVFLECVQDMDHENMFWYRQDPGLGLRLIYFSYDVKMKEKGDIPEGYSVSREKKERFSLILESASTNQTSMYLCASRSGQGSAGETQYFGPGTRLLVL.

J is TRBJ2-1 and V is TRBV6-5, with TRBD2 identical over 9 bases. CDR1 is MNHEY, CDR2 SVGAGI, per germline. The CDR3 totals 16 residues. V trimming: 2 bases; J trimming: 10 bases; junction bases outside the gene matches: 12. Here the CDR3 DNA reads TGTGCCAGCAGTTACGGGCTAGCGGGATGGGGGGGGGAGCAGTTCTTC. Its translation is CASSYGLAGWGGEQFF.

The chain recombines TRBV21-1 with TRBJ2-3; the D segment call TRBD1 is taken from the table without a DNA check. TRBV21-1 constitutes a pseudogene. This CDR3 spans 17 amino acids. The CDR3 loop is CASGGNRQGPYTDTQYF. The CDR3 region has the DNA TGTGCCAGTGGGGGAAACCGACAGGGGCCATACACAGATACGCAGTATTTT.

This clone was detected only once. This chain uses TRBV9 with TRBJ2-3, with 12 positions matching TRBD2. V dropped 0 bases and J dropped 6; count of bases not matched to a gene: 8. Germline loops: CDR1 SGDLS, CDR2 YYNGEE. This CDR3 contains 17 residues. The CDR3 spells CASSVGLETSGSDTQYF. The CDR3 nucleotides are TGTGCCAGCAGCGTAGGTCTTGAGACTAGCGGGAGTGATACGCAGTATTTT.

This clone came up a few times. Other DNA sequences in this sample translate to the same CDR3. The chain recombines TRBV18 with TRBJ1-1, with TRBD1 matching over 8 bases. The CDR3 extends over 14 amino acids. Germline V gives CDR1 KGHSH, CDR2 LQKENI. Germline trimming cut 6 bases from V and 1 base from J; bases unmatched to any gene: 4. The CDR3: CASSPGQGNTEAFF. The CDR3 DNA reads as TGTGCCAGCTCCCCAGGACAGGGGAACACTGAAGCTTTCTTT. Drawing the rest from reference TRBV18 and TRBJ1-1, the complete variable domain is NAGVMQNPRHLVRRRGQEARLRCSPMKGHSHVYWYRQLPEEGLKFMVYLQKENIIDESGMPKERFSAEFPKEGPSILRIQQVVRGDSAAYFCASSPGQGNTEAFFGQGTRLTVV.